This T cell receptor (beta chain) was identified during a study of blood T cells in healthy people across ages. Notes on the study in general: Per-million-T-cell TCR beta diversity fell roughly linearly with age. Long-lived donors exceeded aged donors in naive CD4+ cells and diversity.

The authors ran a second PCR of 7 to 11 cycles using a sample-barcoded 5' primer and a J-beta primer mix. TCRdb re-derived calls from the 5' RACE reads in MiXCR, one entry per CDR3 protein. The repertoire holds hundreds of thousands of distinct CDR3 sequences, with over 40% as singletons. The V and J ends lost 5 bases and 6 bases, in that order; junction bases with no gene match: 20. The CDR3 loop spans 20 amino acids. Germline V gene data show CDR1 as SGHDN and CDR2 as FVKESK. The sample holds a few counts of this clonotype. Its target is unknown. This sequence originates from a man at least 80 years old in good health. This chain connects TRBV14 to TRBJ2-3; 13 bases map to TRBD2. The specimen sequenced was blood. The CDR3 DNA follows: TGTGCCAGCAGCTCCCGGACTAGCGGGGGTGGGGTATCCTCCCACGATACGCAGTATTTT. It translates to CASSSRTSGGGVSSHDTQYF.